Given below is one T cell receptor beta chain in context. This CDR3 spans 15 amino acids. Germline V lookup: CDR1 SGHDT, CDR2 YYEEEE. The ends lost 3 bases at V and 2 bases at J; junction bases unmatched: 5. Repertoires were generated with immunoSEQ multiplex PCR, while TCRdb's copy carries only in-frame clones and drops some. The sample carries more than 90,000 clones, about 93% recorded once. The data stem from a study of siplizumab effects on memory and regulatory T cells. The J gene is TRBJ2-1, the V gene TRBV5-6; 7 bases match TRBD1. Sequenced input: non-Treg CD4+ T cells sorted from blood. The TCR sequence derives from a human donor in good health. CDR3 amino acids: CASSSSGTAYNEQFF. The CDR3 DNA follows: TGTGCCAGCAGCTCATCCGGGACAGCCTACAATGAGCAGTTCTTC.